The clone carrying this T cell receptor beta chain was recorded many times. Antigen unknown. This record belongs to a study of T-cell memory formation after mild COVID-19. Study-wide findings and caveats: Shrinking CD4+ clones resided mostly in CM and EM, and CD8+ ones in EMRA. Memory sampled before infection contained some responding clones, suggesting cross-reactive memory joined.

TCRdb re-analysed the 5' RACE reads in MiXCR, keeping a single row per CDR3 protein. This table holds around 200,000 distinct CDR3 sequences, roughly 18% found once. Germline lookup yields CDR1 SQVTM and CDR2 ANQGSEA. The V end lost 4 bases, the J end lost 0 bases, and 14 bases lay between the germline ends. CDR3 length equals 15 residues. The sequencing input was PBMCs or a T cell subset sorted from them (not recorded which). This TCR was recovered from a man between 18 and 35 years old who had mild COVID-19 (a few samples of this study predate the infection). Cell type and time point are not known. J is TRBJ2-3 and V is TRBV29-1; no clear D. In DNA form, the CDR3 reads TGCAGCGTTGTCGGTCGGGTGGCTAGCACAGATACGCAGTATTTT. It codes for CSVVGRVASTDTQYF.